What follows are 15 T cell receptor beta chains derived from one specimen sequenced in a study of cytomegalovirus exposure and HLA in healthy donors. PCR involved 60 Vbeta and 13 Jbeta primers. Clones were sequenced by immunoSEQ multiplex PCR, and TCRdb holds only the in-frame ones, with some missing. This sample's table has around 150,000 clones. The material sequenced was PBMCs. The source of these receptors is a man aged 25-45 years in good health and CMV-seronegative.

The chain joins TRBV30 to TRBJ1-3; 7 bases fit TRBD1. The trim removed 5 bases at V and 0 bases at J, leaving 1 base unmatched. Germline V gene sequence: CDR1 GTSNPN, CDR2 SVGIG (reference sequence). This CDR3 spans 13 amino acids. This chain's CDR3 is CAWGTVSGNTIYF. DNA for the CDR3: TGTGCCTGGGGGACAGTCTCTGGAAACACCATATATTTT.

The V call is TRBV9, the J call TRBJ1-3; TRBD1 is a possible D gene (5 bases). Between the trimmed V and J ends, which lost 0 bases and 2 bases, there was a span of 9 bases. The CDR3 has 15 amino acids. CDR1 and CDR2 from the germline V gene are SGDLS and YYNGEE. The CDR3, as DNA: TGTGCCAGCAGCGTAGGGAAGGGGACTGGAAACACCATATATTTT. It encodes CASSVGKGTGNTIYF. The entire variable domain, with the rest obtained from reference TRBV9 and TRBJ1-3, is as follows: DSGVTQTPKHLITATGQRVTLRCSPRSGDLSVYWYQQSLDQGLQFLIQYYNGEERAKGNILERFSAQQFPDLHSELNLSSLELGDSALYFCASSVGKGTGNTIYFGEGSWLTVV.

V is TRBV19 and J is TRBJ1-1; no definite D call. This CDR3 is built from 13 residues. Germline CDR1 and CDR2: LNHDA and SQIVND (reference sequence). Trimming shortened V by 4 bases and J by 5 bases, and 11 bases separated the two germline ends. CDR3 sequence: CASSRGRGTEAFF. The CDR3 DNA follows: TGTGCCAGTAGTAGAGGTAGAGGGACTGAAGCTTTCTTT.

The CDR3 reads CASSLVLALPTDTQYF. CDR3 DNA: TGCGCCAGCAGCTTGGTGCTAGCCCTACCCACGGATACGCAGTATTTT. This rearrangement joins TRBV5-1 to TRBJ2-3, with D possibly being TRBD2 (5 bases). Germline lookup yields CDR1 SGHRS and CDR2 YFSETQ. The CDR3 length is 16 residues. With 0 bases removed from V and 6 bases from J, the gap between germline ends came to 17 bases.

The chain links TRBV11-3 to TRBJ2-2; TRBD1 matches 9 bases. The CDR3 extends over 15 amino acids. V gave up 5 bases and J gave up 1 base; unmatched junction bases: 2. In germline, CDR1 is SGHNT, CDR2 YENEEA. CDR3 in amino acids: CASSGDRENTGELFF. The CDR3 DNA reads TGTGCCAGCAGCGGGGACAGGGAGAACACCGGGGAGCTGTTTTTT.

V and J are TRBV4-2 and TRBJ2-2, with 8 positions matching TRBD1. The CDR3 has 15 residues. V shed 4 bases, J shed 5 bases, and the junction held 6 bases outside the gene matches. Germline CDR1 is LGHNA and CDR2 is YNFKEQ. The CDR3: CASSPTDRATGELFF. CDR3 DNA: TGTGCCAGCAGCCCAACGGACAGGGCTACCGGGGAGCTGTTTTTT.

CDR3 protein: CASSPSREQYF. The CDR3 DNA sequence: TGTGCCAGCTCACCTTCTCGCGAGCAGTACTTC. This sequence joins TRBV18 and TRBJ2-7; D ambiguous. The V end lost 3 bases, the J end lost 6 bases, and 6 bases lay between the germline ends. Looked up from germline, CDR1 is KGHSH and CDR2 is LQKENI. This CDR3 is built from 11 residues.

The V call is TRBV7-2, the J call TRBJ2-1, with D perhaps matching TRBD1 (5 bases). This CDR3 spans 13 amino acids. Deletions cut 6 bases from V and 3 bases from J, with 9 bases between. Germline V gives CDR1 SGHTA, CDR2 FQGNSA. CDR3 region: CASRSDSYNEQFF. CDR3 nucleotide sequence: TGTGCCAGCAGATCAGACAGCTACAATGAGCAGTTCTTC.

The CDR3 here is CASSLVFMRDTEAFF. The CDR3 DNA reads TGTGCCAGCAGCTTAGTGTTTATGAGGGACACTGAAGCTTTCTTT. The chain uses TRBV11-3 and TRBJ1-1; D not resolved. The V end lost 1 base, the J end lost 3 bases, and 12 bases lay between the germline ends. Germline V gene data show CDR1 as SGHNT and CDR2 as YENEEA. CDR3 length: 15 amino acids. The variable domain in full, with the rest retrieved from reference TRBV11-3 and TRBJ1-1, is EAGVVQSPRYKIIEKKQPVAFWCNPISGHNTLYWYLQNLGQGPELLIRYENEEAVDDSQLPKDRFSAERLKGVDSTLKIQPAELGDSAVYLCASSLVFMRDTEAFFGQGTRLTVV.

This rearrangement joins TRBV5-4 to TRBJ2-7; TRBD1 matches at 7 bases. V trimming: 3 bases; J trimming: 3 bases; junction bases outside the gene matches: 3. Germline lookup yields CDR1 SGHNT and CDR2 YYREEE (reference sequence). The CDR3 length is 13 residues. Here the CDR3 reads CASSSGTVYEQYF. The DNA of the CDR3 is TGTGCCAGCAGCTCTGGGACAGTCTACGAGCAGTACTTC.

The rearrangement uses TRBV6-5 and TRBJ2-4; D may be TRBD1 (5 bases). Germline V gives CDR1 MNHEY, CDR2 SVGAGI. Trimming removed 11 bases at V and 2 bases at J, with 16 bases between. The CDR3 loop spans 14 amino acids. For the CDR3, the DNA is TGTGCCTCCCGGGCAGGGCAATCCAAAAACATTCAGTACTTC. This gives the protein CASRAGQSKNIQYF.

This chain connects TRBV7-2 to TRBJ1-2; weak D call: TRBD1 (6 bases). V was pared by 0 bases and J by 8 bases, with 10 bases between. Germline assignment: CDR1 SGHTA and CDR2 FQGNSA. This CDR3 comprises 13 residues. CDR3 nucleotides: TGTGCCAGCAGCTTAGCCCGGGGGGCAGGCTACACCTTC. Translation: CASSLARGAGYTF.

This chain connects TRBV29-1 to TRBJ2-5, with 15 nucleotides matching TRBD2. The germline V gene has CDR1 SQVTM and CDR2 ANQGSEA. This CDR3 contains 16 residues. With 8 bases clipped from V and 0 bases from J, the junction kept 7 bases outside the gene matches. This CDR3 reads CSPGLAGGSYQETQYF. The CDR3 region has the DNA TGCAGCCCTGGACTAGCGGGAGGGAGTTACCAAGAGACCCAGTACTTC.

CDR3 sequence reads: CASSVVDSFHGYTF. The CDR3 DNA follows: TGTGCCAGCAGTGTAGTAGACAGTTTTCATGGCTACACCTTC. V usage is TRBV28 and J usage is TRBJ1-2; possibly TRBD1 for D (5 bases). The CDR3 loop spans 14 amino acids. Per germline, CDR1 MDHEN and CDR2 SYDVKM. With 5 bases removed from V and 6 bases from J, the gap between germline ends came to 16 bases.

The chain carries TRBV30 and TRBJ2-1; D may be TRBD1 (5 bases). Germline assignment: CDR1 GTSNPN and CDR2 SVGIG (reference sequence). The CDR3 is 14 amino acids. Trimming removed 2 bases from V and 4 bases from J, with 12 bases in between. The CDR3 DNA reads as TGTGCCTGGAGTCCAGGGATACGTTACAATGAGCAGTTCTTC. Protein product: CAWSPGIRYNEQFF.